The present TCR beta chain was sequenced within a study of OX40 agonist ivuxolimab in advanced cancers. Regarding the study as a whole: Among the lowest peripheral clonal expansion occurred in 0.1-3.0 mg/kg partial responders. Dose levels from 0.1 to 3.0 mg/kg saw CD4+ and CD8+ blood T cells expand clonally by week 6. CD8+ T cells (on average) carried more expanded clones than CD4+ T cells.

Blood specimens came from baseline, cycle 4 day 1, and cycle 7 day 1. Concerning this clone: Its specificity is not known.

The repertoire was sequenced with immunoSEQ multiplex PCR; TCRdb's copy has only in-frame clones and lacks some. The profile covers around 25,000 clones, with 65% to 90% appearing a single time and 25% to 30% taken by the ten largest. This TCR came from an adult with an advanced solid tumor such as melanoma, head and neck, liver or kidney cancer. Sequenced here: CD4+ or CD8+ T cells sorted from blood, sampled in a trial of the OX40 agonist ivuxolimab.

The CDR3 is CASSARDASYEQYF. As DNA, the CDR3 is TGTGCCAGCAGTGCCCGGGACGCCTCCTACGAGCAGTACTTC. This sequence joins TRBV6-1 and TRBJ2-7; the D gene could be TRBD1 or TRBD2 (5 bases each). Germline lookup yields CDR1 MNHNS and CDR2 SASEGT. Deletions cut 4 bases from V and 0 bases from J, with 10 bases between. The CDR3 length is 14 residues.